Presented here are 23 T cell receptor beta chains from one specimen sequenced in a study of blood T cells in healthy people across ages. It was with a sample-barcoded 5' primer and a J-beta primer mix that a second PCR of about 6 to 11 cycles was run. TCRdb reanalysed the 5' RACE reads using MiXCR and keeps one entry per CDR3 protein. This table has approximately 690,000 distinct CDR3 sequences, about 43% appearing once. The specimen sequenced was blood. All receptors derive from a man older than 75 in good health.

The chain recombines TRBV7-3 with TRBJ2-7, with 8 bases that match TRBD1. J gave up 5 bases and V 6 bases, and 9 bases lay outside the gene matches. CDR1 SGHTA and CDR2 FQGTGA come from the germline V gene. The CDR3 is made up of 14 amino acids. The CDR3 sequence is CASRGDRPGDEQYF. DNA for the CDR3: TGTGCCAGCAGGGGGGACAGGCCCGGAGACGAGCAGTACTTC.

V and J are TRBV4-3 and TRBJ1-2; D perhaps matches TRBD1 (6 bases). The CDR3 is made up of 14 amino acids. CDR1 is LGHNA and CDR2 is YSLEER in the germline V gene. V shed 4 bases and J shed 6 bases, with 15 bases lying between them. The CDR3 reads CASSLEGDTDGYTF. As DNA, the CDR3 is TGCGCCAGCAGCCTCGAAGGGGACACGGATGGCTACACCTTC.

This clonotype was recorded a few times. The V and J genes are TRBV6-2 or TRBV6-3 and TRBJ2-2; D is unclear. The CDR3 covers 14 residues. The V end lost 8 bases, the J end lost 0 bases, and 10 bases lay between the germline ends. The V gene's germline CDR1 is MNHEY and CDR2 SVGEGT. CDR3 protein: CASRWLSNTGELFF. In DNA form, the CDR3 reads TGTGCCAGCCGCTGGCTGTCGAACACCGGGGAGCTGTTTTTT.

This clonotype was found a few times. The chain recombines TRBV20-1 with TRBJ1-2; 9 nucleotides align to TRBD1. This CDR3 is built from 13 residues. CDR1 DFQATT and CDR2 SNEGSKA come from the germline V gene (reference sequence). CDR3 DNA sequence: TGCAGCGGAGAGAGGGGACAGGGAGGAGGCTACACCTTC. Protein sequence: CSGERGQGGGYTF.

This clonotype was recorded at least ten times. The chain employs TRBV4-3 and TRBJ2-7; tentative D call: TRBD2 (7 bases). The CDR3 has 15 amino acids. The germline V gene encodes CDR1 LGHNA and CDR2 YSLEER. The V and J ends lost 1 base and 1 base respectively, with 11 bases between them. The CDR3 coding sequence is TGCGCCAGCAGCCAAGGAAGGGGGGGGTCCTACGAGCAGTACTTC. Its translation: CASSQGRGGSYEQYF.

The rearrangement uses TRBV3-1 and TRBJ2-5; possible D gene TRBD1, 6 bases. CDR1 and CDR2 from the germline V gene are LGHDT and YNNKEL (reference sequence). The CDR3 runs to 14 residues. Trimming took off 5 bases at V and 2 bases at J, with 12 bases between the two ends. The chain's CDR3 is CASSSGQTQETQYF. For the CDR3, the DNA is TGTGCCAGCAGCTCCGGACAGACACAAGAGACCCAGTACTTC.

The V call is TRBV28, the J call TRBJ2-1; D possibly corresponds to TRBD1 (5 bases). Germline values: CDR1 MDHEN, CDR2 SYDVKM. V lost 2 bases to trimming and J lost 7 bases, with 18 bases between them. This CDR3 region has 16 residues. The CDR3 region is CASSLNPRLPGNEQFF. The DNA of the CDR3 is TGTGCCAGCAGTTTAAACCCCCGACTTCCAGGGAATGAGCAGTTCTTC.

The rearrangement links TRBV9 to TRBJ2-2, with 9 bases identical to TRBD1. Germline-derived CDR1 and CDR2 are SGDLS and YYNGEE. CDR3 length: 16 residues. After removal of 4 bases from V and 2 bases from J, the junction contained 6 bases not matched to a gene. In nucleotides, the CDR3 is TGTGCCAGCAGCCCGAGTACAGGGGGCAACACCGGGGAGCTGTTTTTT. This encodes CASSPSTGGNTGELFF. The entire variable domain, with the rest obtained from reference TRBV9 and TRBJ2-2, is as follows: DSGVTQTPKHLITATGQRVTLRCSPRSGDLSVYWYQQSLDQGLQFLIQYYNGEERAKGNILERFSAQQFPDLHSELNLSSLELGDSALYFCASSPSTGGNTGELFFGEGSRLTVL.

This clonotype was seen once. The J gene is TRBJ2-5, the V gene TRBV6-2 or TRBV6-3, with 9 positions matching TRBD2. CDR3 length: 20 residues. CDR1 and CDR2 (germline): MNHEY, SVGEGT. The V segment lost 7 bases and the J segment 0 bases; nucleotides outside the gene matches: 21. This chain's CDR3 is CASTPTGPVTSGRYQETQYF. In DNA, the CDR3 is TGTGCCAGCACTCCGACAGGGCCAGTCACCAGCGGGAGGTACCAAGAGACCCAGTACTTC.

About this clonotype: This sequence may be a read error, since a much larger clone differs from it by one base. This chain connects TRBV6-5 to TRBJ2-7; D may correspond to TRBD1 or TRBD2 (5 bases each). Deletions cut 6 bases from V and 7 bases from J, with 13 bases between. In germline, CDR1 is MNHEY, CDR2 SVGAGI. The CDR3 is made up of 12 amino acids. In nucleotides, the CDR3 is TGTGCCAGCAGGGGACCATACAATGAGCAGTACTTC. Translation: CASRGPYNEQYF.

J is TRBJ1-1 and V is TRBV20-1, with D hard to call. Trimming removed 8 bases from V and 3 bases from J, with 34 bases in between. This CDR3 is built from 19 residues. CDR1 DFQATT and CDR2 SNEGSKA come from the germline V gene (reference sequence). CDR3 in DNA: TGCAGTCCCGTTTCCGACATTGGCCTTCGAATCAATAGGGACACTGAAGCTTTCTTT. Protein product: CSPVSDIGLRINRDTEAFF.

Only a few counts were recorded for this clonotype. This sequence joins TRBV29-1 and TRBJ2-1, with 9 bases lining up with TRBD2. V dropped 1 base and J dropped 0; count of bases not matched to a gene: 4. The CDR3 has 16 residues. Germline assignment: CDR1 SQVTM and CDR2 ANQGSEA. The CDR3, as DNA: TGCAGCGTTGAAGGGACTAGCGTTCGCTCCTACAATGAGCAGTTCTTC. Its translation: CSVEGTSVRSYNEQFF.

The chain employs TRBV4-3 and TRBJ2-5; a possible D gene is TRBD2 (6 bases). V was pared by 1 base and J by 2 bases, with 14 bases between. The length of the CDR3 is 16 residues. Germline V gene sequence: CDR1 LGHNA, CDR2 YSLEER. The CDR3 reads CASSQGVGTRQETQYF. The CDR3 DNA is TGCGCCAGCAGCCAAGGAGTCGGGACTCGACAAGAGACCCAGTACTTC.

This chain uses TRBV7-7 with TRBJ2-3; TRBD2 matches at 10 bases. Germline-derived CDR1 and CDR2 are SSHAT and FNYEAQ (reference sequence). The CDR3 sequence is 16 residues long. J was trimmed by 5 bases and V by 3 bases; bases with no gene match: 8. In DNA form, the CDR3 reads TGTGCCAGCAGCTTGCAGCTAGCGGGGGCCGGAGATACGCAGTATTTT. This codes for CASSLQLAGAGDTQYF.

This clonotype was seen just once. One junction end disagrees with the germline gene, perhaps due to a read error. This chain uses TRBV30 with TRBJ2-1; D uncertain. The CDR3 totals 14 residues. The germline V gene encodes CDR1 GTSNPN and CDR2 SVGIG (reference sequence). The CDR3 sequence is CAWTEGGQLNDQFF. CDR3 sequence (DNA): TGTGCCTGGACCGAAGGTGGCCAACTCAATGATCAGTTCTTC. Full variable domain (missing parts from reference TRBV30 and TRBJ2-1): SQTIHQWPATLVQPVGSPLSLECTVEGTSNPNLYWYRQAAGRGLQLLFYSVGIGQISSEVPQNLSASRPQDRQFILSSKKLLLSDSGFYLCAWTEGGQLNDQFFGPGTRLTVL.

V is TRBV2 and J is TRBJ1-1; a possible D gene is TRBD1 (5 bases). Looked up from germline, CDR1 is SNHLY and CDR2 is FYNNEI. V shed 6 bases and J shed 1 base, with 12 bases lying between them. CDR3 length: 14 amino acids. CDR3 region: CASRTGTANTEAFF. In DNA, the CDR3 is TGTGCCAGCAGGACCGGGACCGCGAACACTGAAGCTTTCTTT. Full variable domain (outside the CDR3, taken from reference TRBV2 and TRBJ1-1): EPEVTQTPSHQVTQMGQEVILRCVPISNHLYFYWYRQILGQKVEFLVSFYNNEISEKSEIFDDQFSVERPDGSNFTLKIRSTKLEDSAMYFCASRTGTANTEAFFGQGTRLTVV.

This chain joins TRBV30 and TRBJ1-1; D not certain. In germline, CDR1 is GTSNPN, CDR2 SVGIG (reference sequence). The CDR3 runs 14 residues. V lost 3 bases to trimming and J lost 0 bases, with 11 bases between them. The CDR3 DNA reads TGTGCCTGGAGCAGTGAGCTATTGAACACTGAAGCTTTCTTT. It is translated as CAWSSELLNTEAFF.

The rearrangement joins TRBV20-1 to TRBJ2-5; tentatively, D is TRBD1 or TRBD2 (6 bases each). Trimming left V 7 bases short and J 5 bases short, with 29 bases between. The CDR3 consists of 17 residues. The V gene's germline CDR1 is DFQATT and CDR2 SNEGSKA (reference sequence). Here the CDR3 DNA reads TGCAGTGTTATGCTATTAGGGCAGGGGACTTTAAGGGAGACCCAGTACTTC. Translating gives CSVMLLGQGTLRETQYF.

V usage is TRBV24-1 and J usage is TRBJ2-6, with TRBD1 matching 11 bases. Per the germline V gene, CDR1 is KGHDR and CDR2 is SFDVKD. This CDR3 contains 17 residues. The V and J ends lost 5 bases and 1 base, in that order; junction bases with no gene match: 3. This CDR3 is CATSARDRGSGANVLTF. As DNA, the CDR3 is TGTGCCACCAGTGCCCGGGACAGGGGGTCTGGGGCCAACGTCCTGACTTTC.

This rearrangement joins TRBV5-4 to TRBJ1-3; 7 bases fit TRBD1. There are 12 residues in the CDR3. V trimming: 10 bases; J trimming: 3 bases; junction bases outside the gene matches: 4. Germline loops: CDR1 SGHNT, CDR2 YYREEE (reference sequence). DNA of the CDR3: TGTGCCTGCGGGACAGTTGGAAACACCATATATTTT. Its protein is CACGTVGNTIYF.

Written as DNA, the CDR3 is TGTGCCACCAGCAGGCGAGTCGGGGCCCCCCAAGAGACCCAGTACTTC. This gives the protein CATSRRVGAPQETQYF. V usage is TRBV15 and J usage is TRBJ2-5; D is perhaps TRBD1 or TRBD2 (5 bases each). V dropped 3 bases and J dropped 1 base, with 15 bases sitting between them. Germline V CDR1 and CDR2: LNHNV, YYDKDF (reference sequence). The length of the CDR3 is 16 residues.

This clonotype was found once. A single base separates this from a much larger clone, so it may be a read error. The chain links TRBV9 to TRBJ1-1; no clear D gene. The length of the CDR3 is 13 residues. Trimming left V 4 bases short and J 1 base short, with 8 bases between. CDR1 and CDR2 (germline): SGDLS, YYNGEE. CDR3 region: CASSTEQNTEAFF. Written as DNA, the CDR3 is TGTGCCAGCAGCACCGAACAGAACACTGAAGCTTTCTTT.

CDR3 amino acids: CASSVSSGRAYEQYF. Here the CDR3 DNA reads TGTGCCAGCAGCGTATCTAGCGGGAGGGCCTACGAGCAGTACTTC. V gene TRBV9 combines with J gene TRBJ2-7; TRBD2 matches 12 bases. CDR3 length: 15 residues. CDR1 and CDR2 from the germline V gene are SGDLS and YYNGEE. V shed 1 base, J shed 2 bases, and the junction held 1 base outside the gene matches.